The clone carrying this T cell receptor beta chain is a singleton in its sample. Its antigen is unknown. This record belongs to a study of T-cell reconstitution after alpha-beta-depleted transplantation in children. Overall study findings and caveats: It was surviving recipient T cells and thymic progenitors that gave some patients high TCRbeta diversity at day 60. Reportedly, only several hundred clones from non-depleted graft cells drove alpha-beta T-cell counts at about two months. At one year after transplant, newly produced T cells mostly accounted for T-cell counts and diversity.

V was clipped by 7 bases and J by 4 bases; unmatched bases: 11. The germline CDR1 and CDR2 sequences are GTSNPN and SVGIG (reference sequence). There are 15 residues in the CDR3. This sample's TCRbeta library carried unique molecular identifier barcodes. TCRdb called the PCR reads again in MiXCR, with one record for every CDR3 protein. The sample has fewer than 550,000 distinct CDR3 sequences; about 10% are singletons. The material sequenced was PBMCs, mostly from graft donor cells, taken 180 days after TCRalphabeta/CD19-depleted stem cell transplant. The chain is built from TRBV30 and TRBJ2-1; 9 positions agree with TRBD1. The TCR originated in a female patient younger than 10 who had a stem cell transplant for aplastic anemia, so the T cells may come from the graft donor. The CDR3 bases are TGTGCCTCAACCCGACCGGGACAGGGTTACAATGAGCAGTTCTTC. This gives the protein CASTRPGQGYNEQFF.